This TCR beta chain emerged from a study of blood T cell repertoires in COVID-19 (dated by TCRdb to between 2020 and 2021). With regard to the full study: Collaborator samples came from the United States, Italy and Spain and covered acute and convalescent phases of COVID-19. The sample metadata nearly always contained a de-identified subject ID, COVID-19 status, age in years and sex. The prospective study material was composed of cDNA or gDNA derived from T cells, B-cell-depleted T cells, or PBMCs. The repertoires were released in a freely available public database meant as a resource for research on the immune response to SARS-CoV-2. Where available, HLA class I and class II types were obtained from metadata supplied by the sample provider rather than from assay-based typing. Samples were obtained from the ongoing ImmuneRACE study (first 160 participants) and from 1,200 or so subjects provided by 6 global collaborators. The dataset comprised deeply sampled blood TCRbeta repertoires from subjects exposed to, actively infected with, or recovered from COVID-19.

The immunoSEQ Assay, a bias-controlled multiplex PCR, was used to amplify TCRbeta CDR3 regions from genomic DNA. Per the authors' processing: Nucleated cell counts per sample were estimated from amplification of reference gene primers within the assay. To quantify the absolute abundance of each unique TCRbeta CDR3 rearrangement, sequence reads were collapsed and filtered. Productive Simpson clonality was computed per sample as the square root of Simpson's diversity index over productive rearrangements. TCRdb stores this immuneACCESS table with in-frame sequences only. Part of the clones is absent; in the studies checked, under half of the shortfall reflects unresolved V genes, and no reason is known for the rest. V, J and clone size are taken as reported in that table, and D and trimming were inferred from the DNA itself. The sample contains approximately 230,000 clones, roughly 87% of them found a single time. The ten most abundant clones make up over 6% of the sample.

What the research found in general, with its limitations: The amount of clinical and demographic metadata varied by source and participant and was provided uncurated.

Enrolling through a virtual design, the prospective study's participants ranged in age from roughly 18 to 90 years and lived across 24 United States geographic areas. To assign participants to cohorts, the prospective study relied on clinical history that participants themselves reported in a screening survey and a study questionnaire. Mobile phlebotomists in the prospective study collected whole blood, serum and a nasopharyngeal or oropharyngeal swab from every participant. Over a 2-month period, participants in the prospective study had the option of providing additional blood draws and questionnaires. Blood samples from the prospective study were shipped frozen or at room temperature prior to DNA extraction. This clone was seen a handful of times. What this receptor recognizes is not known. The record has no base qualities; no much larger clone is one base away. This TCR was sampled from a woman aged 25 to 39 with acute COVID-19. Sequenced input: PBMCs or T cells enriched from blood (not recorded which).

The CDR3 here reads CASSEGGGGNQPQHF. The sequence in DNA is TGTGCCAGCAGCGAAGGGGGCGGTGGCAATCAGCCCCAGCATTTT. The rearranged segments are TRBV5-4 and TRBJ1-5; 7 nucleotides in the junction match TRBD1. Germline trimming: 4 bases from V, 2 bases from J; junction bases outside gene matches: 6. CDR1 and CDR2 were assigned from the germline V gene (reference sequence) as SGHNT and YYREEE. CDR3 length: 15 amino acids, cysteine to phenylalanine. Only the CDR3 region is kept as DNA, spanning 45 bases read in frame from base 1.